The text below deals with one T cell receptor (beta chain). Its antigen remains unknown. These data originate in a study of shared clonotypes between healthy human individuals. The data were produced by immunoSEQ multiplex PCR, yet TCRdb's version contains in-frame clones alone and is incomplete. The table includes 300,000 or so clones, approximately 79% detected once. The V and J ends lost 5 bases and 1 base respectively, with 14 bases between them. The CDR3 extends over 15 amino acids. Germline V gene sequence: CDR1 MDHEN, CDR2 SYDVKM. Study results and caveats: The four-donor shared clonotypes exceeded non-shared clonotypes in generation probability, with non-shared ones scoring lower.

The V gene is TRBV28, the J gene TRBJ1-1, with a weak D call TRBD1 (5 bases). The clonotype comes from a man between 25 and 39 years old in good health. Material: memory CD4+ T cells sorted from blood. This sample's subset: CD45RA-negative fraction. The CDR3: CASSTPGLRNTEAFF. The CDR3 bases are TGTGCCAGCAGTACACCGGGACTAAGGAACACTGAAGCTTTCTTT. Looking up the rest from reference TRBV28 and TRBJ1-1 gives the full variable domain: DVKVTQSSRYLVKRTGEKVFLECVQDMDHENMFWYRQDPGLGLRLIYFSYDVKMKEKGDIPEGYSVSREKKERFSLILESASTNQTSMYLCASSTPGLRNTEAFFGQGTRLTVV.